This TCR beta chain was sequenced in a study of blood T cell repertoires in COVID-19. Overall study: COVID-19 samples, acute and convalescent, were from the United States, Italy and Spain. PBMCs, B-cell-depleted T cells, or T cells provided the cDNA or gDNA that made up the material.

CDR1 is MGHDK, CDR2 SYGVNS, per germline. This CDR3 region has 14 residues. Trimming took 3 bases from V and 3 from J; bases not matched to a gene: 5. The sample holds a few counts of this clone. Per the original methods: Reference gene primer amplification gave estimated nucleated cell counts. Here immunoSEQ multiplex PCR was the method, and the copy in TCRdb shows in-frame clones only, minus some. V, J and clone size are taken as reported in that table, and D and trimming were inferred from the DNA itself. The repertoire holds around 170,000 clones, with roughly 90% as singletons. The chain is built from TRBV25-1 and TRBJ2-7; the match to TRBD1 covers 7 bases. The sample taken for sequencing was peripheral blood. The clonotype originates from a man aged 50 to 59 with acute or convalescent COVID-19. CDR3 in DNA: TGTGCCAGCAGTGACAGACAGGGACGCTACGAGCAGTACTTC. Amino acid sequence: CASSDRQGRYEQYF.